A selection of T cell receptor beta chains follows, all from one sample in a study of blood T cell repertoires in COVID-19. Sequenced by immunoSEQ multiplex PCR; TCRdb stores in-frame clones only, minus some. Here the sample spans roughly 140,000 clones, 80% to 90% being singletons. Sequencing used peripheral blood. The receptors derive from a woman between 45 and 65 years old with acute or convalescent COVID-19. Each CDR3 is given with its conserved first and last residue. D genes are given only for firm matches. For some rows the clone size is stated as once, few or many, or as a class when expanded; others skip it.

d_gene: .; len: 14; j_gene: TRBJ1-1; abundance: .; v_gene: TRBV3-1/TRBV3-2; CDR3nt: TGTGCCAGCAGCCAAGTGGGGGGGAGCTCTGAAGCTTTCTTT; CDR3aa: CASSQVGGSSEAFF
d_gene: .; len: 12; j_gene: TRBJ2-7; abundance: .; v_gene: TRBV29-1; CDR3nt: TGCAGCGTAGATACTAGGGACAACGAGCAGTACTTC; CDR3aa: CSVDTRDNEQYF
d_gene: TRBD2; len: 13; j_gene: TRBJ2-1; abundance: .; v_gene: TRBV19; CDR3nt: TGTGCCAGTAGTCGCGGGGGTGTCAATGAGCAGTTCTTC; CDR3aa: CASSRGGVNEQFF
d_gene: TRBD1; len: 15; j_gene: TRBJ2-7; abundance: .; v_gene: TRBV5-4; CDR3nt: TGTGCCAGCACCATTGATGGGACAGGGCCGTTCGAGCAGTACTTC; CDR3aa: CASTIDGTGPFEQYF
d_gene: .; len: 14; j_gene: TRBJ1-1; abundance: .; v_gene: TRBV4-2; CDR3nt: TGTGCCAGCAGCCAAATAGAGGGTAACACTGAAGCTTTCTTT; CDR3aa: CASSQIEGNTEAFF
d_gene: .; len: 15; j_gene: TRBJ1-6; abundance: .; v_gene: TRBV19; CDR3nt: TGTGCCAGTAGTACGCGTGGGACTTATAATTCACCCCTCCACTTT; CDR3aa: CASSTRGTYNSPLHF
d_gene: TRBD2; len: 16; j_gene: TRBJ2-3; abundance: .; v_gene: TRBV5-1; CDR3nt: TGCGCCAGCAGCCCGGAGGCGGGGGGGGTCACAGATACGCAGTATTTT; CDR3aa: CASSPEAGGVTDTQYF
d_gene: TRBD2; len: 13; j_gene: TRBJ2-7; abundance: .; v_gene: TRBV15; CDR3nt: TGTGCCACCAGTCCCGGGGGGTCCTACGAGCAGTACTTC; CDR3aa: CATSPGGSYEQYF
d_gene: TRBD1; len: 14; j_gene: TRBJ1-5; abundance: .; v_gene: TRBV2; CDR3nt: TGTGCCAGCAGCTTAGACAGGGTCAATCAGCCCCAGCATTTT; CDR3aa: CASSLDRVNQPQHF
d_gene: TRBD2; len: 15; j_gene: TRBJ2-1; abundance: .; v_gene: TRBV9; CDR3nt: TGTGCCAGCAGCCCCTGGACTAGCGGAGAGGGGGAGCAGTTCTTC; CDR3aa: CASSPWTSGEGEQFF
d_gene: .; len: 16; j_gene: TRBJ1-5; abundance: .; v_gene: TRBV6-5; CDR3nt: TGTGCCAGCAGTTACCTGGGAGGGAGGGGAAATCAGCCCCAGCATTTT; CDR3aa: CASSYLGGRGNQPQHF
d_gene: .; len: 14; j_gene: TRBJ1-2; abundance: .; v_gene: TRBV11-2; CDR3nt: TGTGCCAGCAGCCCCACAGGACCTAGCTATGGCTACACCTTC; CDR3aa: CASSPTGPSYGYTF
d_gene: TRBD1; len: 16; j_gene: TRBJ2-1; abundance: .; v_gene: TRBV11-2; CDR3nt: TGTGCCAGCAGCCGAACCCGGGACAGGGGGCCATATGAGCAGTTCTTC; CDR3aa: CASSRTRDRGPYEQFF
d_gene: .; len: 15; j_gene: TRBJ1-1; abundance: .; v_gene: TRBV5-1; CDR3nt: TGCGCCAGCAGCTTGGGGCAGGGGTTGAACACTGAAGCTTTCTTT; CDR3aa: CASSLGQGLNTEAFF
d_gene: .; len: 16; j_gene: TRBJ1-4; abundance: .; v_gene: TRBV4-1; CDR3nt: TGCGCCAGCAGCCAAGAAGGGTATGGGACTGGGGAAAAACTGTTTTTT; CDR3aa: CASSQEGYGTGEKLFF
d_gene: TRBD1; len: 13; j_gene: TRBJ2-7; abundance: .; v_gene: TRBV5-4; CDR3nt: TGTGCCAGCAGCCGGGACAGGGGTTACGAGCAGTACTTC; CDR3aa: CASSRDRGYEQYF
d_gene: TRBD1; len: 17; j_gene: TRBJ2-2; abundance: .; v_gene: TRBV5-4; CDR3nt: TGTGCCAGCAGCCCCCAGGGGGCCGAATGGAACACCGGGGAGCTGTTTTTT; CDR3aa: CASSPQGAEWNTGELFF
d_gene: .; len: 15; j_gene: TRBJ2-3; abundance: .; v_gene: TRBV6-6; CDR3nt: TGTGCCGGCCGCCGTTCTGCCACCGGCACAGATACGCAGTATTTT; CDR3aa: CAGRRSATGTDTQYF
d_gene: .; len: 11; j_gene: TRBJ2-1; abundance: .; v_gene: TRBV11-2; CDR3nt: TGTGCCAGCAGATACTACAATGAGCAGTTCTTC; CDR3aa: CASRYYNEQFF
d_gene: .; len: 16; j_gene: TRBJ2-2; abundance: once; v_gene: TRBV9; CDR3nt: TGTGCCAGCAGCGTAGGGCAGGATTCCAACACCGGGGAGCTGTTTTTT; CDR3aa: CASSVGQDSNTGELFF
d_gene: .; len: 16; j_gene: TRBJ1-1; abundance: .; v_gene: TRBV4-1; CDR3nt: TGCGCCAGCAGCCAGGGGGCGGGAGATCGGTACACTGAAGCTTTCTTT; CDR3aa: CASSQGAGDRYTEAFF
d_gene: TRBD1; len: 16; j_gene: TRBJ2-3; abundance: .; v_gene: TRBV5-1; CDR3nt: TGCGCCAGCAGCCCATGGACAGGGGGTGAAACAGATACGCAGTATTTT; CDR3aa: CASSPWTGGETDTQYF
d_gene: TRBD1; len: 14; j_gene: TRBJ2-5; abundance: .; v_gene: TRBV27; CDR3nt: TGTGCCAGCAGTCTCCGGGACAGCCTGGAGACCCAGTACTTC; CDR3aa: CASSLRDSLETQYF
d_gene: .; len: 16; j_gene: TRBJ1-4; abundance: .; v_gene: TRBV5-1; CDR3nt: TGCGCCAGCAACCAGAGGATCCGGGATCTTAATGAAAAACTGTTTTTT; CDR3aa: CASNQRIRDLNEKLFF
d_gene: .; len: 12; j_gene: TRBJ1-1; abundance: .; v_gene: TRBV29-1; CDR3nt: TGCAGCGTTAGGAGAACGAACACTGAAGCTTTCTTT; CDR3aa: CSVRRTNTEAFF
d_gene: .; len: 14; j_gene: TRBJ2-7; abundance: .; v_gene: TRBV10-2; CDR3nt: TGCGCCAGCAGTGGACAGGAAAGTCCCTACGAGCAGTACTTC; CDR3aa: CASSGQESPYEQYF
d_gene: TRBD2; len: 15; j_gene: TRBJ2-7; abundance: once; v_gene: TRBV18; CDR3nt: TGTGCCAGCTCACCACCACTAGCGGGAGCCTACGAGCAGTACTTC; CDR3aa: CASSPPLAGAYEQYF
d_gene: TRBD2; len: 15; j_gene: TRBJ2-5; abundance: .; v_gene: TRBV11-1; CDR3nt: TGTGCCAGCAGCTTTACTAGCGGGAGTGGGGAGACCCAGTACTTC; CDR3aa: CASSFTSGSGETQYF
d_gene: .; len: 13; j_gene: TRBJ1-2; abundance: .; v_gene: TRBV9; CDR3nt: TGTGCCAGCAGCGTAAGCCCGGGCTATGGCTACACCTTC; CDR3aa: CASSVSPGYGYTF
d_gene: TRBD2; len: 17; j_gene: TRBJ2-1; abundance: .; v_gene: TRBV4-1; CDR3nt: TGCGCCAGCAGCCAGAAAATACTAGCGGGGTCCTACAATGAGCAGTTCTTC; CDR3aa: CASSQKILAGSYNEQFF
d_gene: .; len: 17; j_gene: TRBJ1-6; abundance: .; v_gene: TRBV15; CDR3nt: TGTGCCACCAGCAGAGAGCTCGACAGGTTCGATAATTCACCCCTCCACTTT; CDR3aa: CATSRELDRFDNSPLHF
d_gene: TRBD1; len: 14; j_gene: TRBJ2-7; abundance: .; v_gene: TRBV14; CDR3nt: TGTGCCAGCAGCCTCTATCGGGACAGCTACGAGCAGTACTTC; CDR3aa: CASSLYRDSYEQYF
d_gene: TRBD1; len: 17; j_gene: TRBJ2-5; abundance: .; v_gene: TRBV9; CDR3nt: TGTGCCAGCAGCGTAGGGGCGACAGGGGGGACCCAAGAGACCCAGTACTTC; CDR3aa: CASSVGATGGTQETQYF
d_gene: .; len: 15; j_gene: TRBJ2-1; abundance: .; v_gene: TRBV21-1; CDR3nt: TGTGCCAGCAGCAAAGTGGGACTAGCGGGAGGGGCCGGGATCTTC; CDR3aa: CASSKVGLAGGAGIF
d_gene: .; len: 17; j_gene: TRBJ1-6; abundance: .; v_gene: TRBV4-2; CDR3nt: TGTGCCAGCAGCCAACTTAATCCGACAGCCTATAATTCACCCCTCCACTTT; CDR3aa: CASSQLNPTAYNSPLHF
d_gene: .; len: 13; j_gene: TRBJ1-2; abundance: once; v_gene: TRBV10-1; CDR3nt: TGCGCCAGCAGTGACAGGATAAACTATGGCTACACCTTC; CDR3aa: CASSDRINYGYTF
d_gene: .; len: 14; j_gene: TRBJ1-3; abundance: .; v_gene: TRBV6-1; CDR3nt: TGTGCCAGCAGTGAAGCGGGCAGCGGAAACACCATATATTTT; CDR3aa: CASSEAGSGNTIYF
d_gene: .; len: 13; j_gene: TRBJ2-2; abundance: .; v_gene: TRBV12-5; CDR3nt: TGTGCTAGTGGTTTGCTGAACACCGGGGAGCTGTTTTTT; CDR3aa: CASGLLNTGELFF
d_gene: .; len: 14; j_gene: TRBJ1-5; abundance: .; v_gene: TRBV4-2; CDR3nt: TGTGCCAGCAGCGAGAGGGATATCAATCAGCCCCAGCATTTT; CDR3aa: CASSERDINQPQHF
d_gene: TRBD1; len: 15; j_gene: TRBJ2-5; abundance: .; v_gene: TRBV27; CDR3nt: TGTGCCAGCAGTTCCCAGACAGGGGGCAAGGAGACCCAGTACTTC; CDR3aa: CASSSQTGGKETQYF
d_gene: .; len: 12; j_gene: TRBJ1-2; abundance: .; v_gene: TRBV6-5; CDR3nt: TGTGCCAGCAGTCCCTTCGGGAATGGCTACACCTTC; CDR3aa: CASSPFGNGYTF
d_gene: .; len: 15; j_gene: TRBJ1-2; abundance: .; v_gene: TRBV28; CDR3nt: TGTGCCAGCAGACCCTATTGGGGGGAAAACCATGGCTACACCTTC; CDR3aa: CASRPYWGENHGYTF
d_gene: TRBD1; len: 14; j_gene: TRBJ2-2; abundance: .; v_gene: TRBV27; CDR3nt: TGTGCCAGCACCCGACAGGGTGGTACCGGGGAGCTGTTTTTT; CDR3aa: CASTRQGGTGELFF
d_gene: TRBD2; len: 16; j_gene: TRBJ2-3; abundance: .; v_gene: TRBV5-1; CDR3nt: TGCGCCAGCAGGCCTACGGGCGGGGGGGGCACAGATACGCAGTATTTT; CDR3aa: CASRPTGGGGTDTQYF
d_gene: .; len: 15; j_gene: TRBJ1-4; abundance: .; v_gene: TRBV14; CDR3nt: TGTGCCAGCAGCTCTCTTGACAGGTTTAATGAAAAACTGTTTTTT; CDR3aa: CASSSLDRFNEKLFF
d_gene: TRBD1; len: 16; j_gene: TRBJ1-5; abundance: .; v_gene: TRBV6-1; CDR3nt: TGTGCCAGCAGTGGACAGGGACTCTATAGCAATCAGCCCCAGCATTTT; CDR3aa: CASSGQGLYSNQPQHF
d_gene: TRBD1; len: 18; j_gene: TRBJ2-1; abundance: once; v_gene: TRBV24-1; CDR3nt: TGTGCCACCAGTGATTTGGCAGGGACAGGGGTTAGGGACAATGAGCAGTTCTTC; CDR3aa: CATSDLAGTGVRDNEQFF
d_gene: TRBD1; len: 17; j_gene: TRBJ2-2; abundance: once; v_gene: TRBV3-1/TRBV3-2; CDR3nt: TGTGCCAGCAGCCAAGACAGGGGGAGCAGGGGAACCGGGGAGCTGTTTTTT; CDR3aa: CASSQDRGSRGTGELFF
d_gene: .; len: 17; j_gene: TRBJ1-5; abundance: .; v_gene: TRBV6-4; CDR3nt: TGTGCCAGCAGTGACACGCGTACCCAGGGTAGCAATCAGCCCCAGCATTTT; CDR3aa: CASSDTRTQGSNQPQHF
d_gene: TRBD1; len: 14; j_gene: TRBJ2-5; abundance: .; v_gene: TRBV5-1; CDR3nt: TGCGCCAGCAGCTTGGACAGGGGGCAAGAGACCCAGTACTTC; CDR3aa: CASSLDRGQETQYF
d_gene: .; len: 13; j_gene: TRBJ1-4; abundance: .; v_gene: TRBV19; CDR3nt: TGTGCCAGCGCGAGGCAGGGTGGTGAAAAACTGTTTTTT; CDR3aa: CASARQGGEKLFF